This T cell receptor beta chain was sequenced in a study of blood T cell repertoires in COVID-19. About the research overall: In each case, the material was cDNA or gDNA derived from T cells, B-cell-depleted T cells, or PBMCs.

Original handling: The assay estimated nucleated cells by amplifying reference gene primers. The data were produced by immunoSEQ multiplex PCR, yet TCRdb's version contains in-frame clones alone and is incomplete. V and J calls and clone size are those listed in that table; D and trimming were worked out from the DNA. Here the sample spans about 210,000 clones, 85% being singletons. The V gene's germline CDR1 is LNHNV and CDR2 YYDKDF (reference sequence). V lost 0 bases and J 1 base, leaving 9 bases between the germline ends. The CDR3 runs to 15 residues. Seattle patient enrollment occurred during active infection, with longitudinal follow-up thereafter.

This receptor was identified in a man aged 45-65 years with COVID-19, enrolled during active disease. The gene calls are TRBV15 and TRBJ1-1; no clear D. The specimen sequenced was peripheral blood. CDR3 loop: CATSRDRHPNTEAFF. The CDR3 region has the DNA TGTGCCACCAGCAGAGATAGACACCCGAACACTGAAGCTTTCTTT.